One sample yielded the 27 T cell receptor beta chains listed below, sequenced in a study of CD8 T cells in ankylosing spondylitis. One entry per CDR3 protein, called by TCRdb with MiXCR from the 5' RACE reads. The table shows 150,000 to 200,000 distinct CDR3 sequences, with around 32% occurring only once. The sequencing sample was made of synovial fluid, either unsorted or a sorted T cell fraction (not recorded which). The receptors were gathered from a male donor with ankylosing spondylitis.

This clonotype has only a few counts. The chain employs TRBV24-1 and TRBJ1-2; D is unclear. Trimming pared 4 bases from V and 3 bases from J, leaving 2 bases between. Germline CDR1 reads KGHDR; CDR2 reads SFDVKD. The CDR3 runs to 11 residues. The CDR3 here is CATSDYYGYTF. DNA of the CDR3: TGTGCCACCAGTGACTACTATGGCTACACCTTC.

The chain combines TRBV29-1 with TRBJ2-1, with 9 bases fitting TRBD2. CDR3 length: 14 residues. V lost 6 bases to trimming and J lost 4 bases; unmatched junction nucleotides: 7. CDR1 and CDR2 from the germline V gene are SQVTM and ANQGSEA. This CDR3 reads CSVRLAANYNEQFF. The CDR3, as DNA: TGCAGCGTCAGACTAGCGGCCAATTACAATGAGCAGTTCTTC.

This chain joins TRBV5-1 and TRBJ2-1, with 12 bases that match TRBD2. The CDR3 totals 14 residues. Germline assignment: CDR1 SGHRS and CDR2 YFSETQ. J lost 4 bases, V lost 10 bases, and 6 bases had no gene match. The CDR3 sequence: CASKLAGGYNEQFF. CDR3 nucleotides: TGCGCCTCCAAACTAGCGGGGGGATACAATGAGCAGTTCTTC. Looking up the rest from reference TRBV5-1 and TRBJ2-1 gives the full variable domain: KAGVTQTPRYLIKTRGQQVTLSCSPISGHRSVSWYQQTPGQGLQFLFEYFSETQRNKGNFPGRFSGRQFSNSRSEMNVSTLELGDSALYLCASKLAGGYNEQFFGPGTRLTVL.

This clonotype was observed a few times. V is TRBV28 and J is TRBJ2-3; 11 bases align to TRBD2. The germline V gene has CDR1 MDHEN and CDR2 SYDVKM. The J segment lost 6 bases and the V segment lost 4 bases, leaving 9 bases of the junction unmatched. The CDR3 runs to 16 residues. CDR3 sequence reads: CASSSQLAGDRDTQYF. The CDR3 DNA reads as TGTGCCAGCAGTTCCCAACTAGCGGGAGACCGCGATACGCAGTATTTT.

The chain is built from TRBV29-1 and TRBJ2-1, with 7 bases fitting TRBD1. Germline V gene sequence: CDR1 SQVTM, CDR2 ANQGSEA. J was trimmed by 8 bases and V by 6 bases; bases with no gene match: 4. The CDR3 runs 11 residues. The CDR3 DNA follows: TGCAGCGTATCAACAGGGGATGAGCAGTTCTTC. Translation: CSVSTGDEQFF.

This clonotype has a handful of counts. The rearrangement joins TRBV20-1 to TRBJ2-6; TRBD1 might be the D (5 bases). The CDR3 sequence is 18 residues long. CDR1 is DFQATT and CDR2 is SNEGSKA in the germline V gene (reference sequence). Trimming shortened V by 0 bases and J by 0 bases, and 15 bases separated the two germline ends. CDR3: CSARDGARAFSGANVLTF. The CDR3 DNA reads as TGCAGTGCTAGAGATGGGGCTAGAGCATTCTCTGGGGCCAACGTCCTGACTTTC.

This clonotype was recorded a few times. The chain is built from TRBV7-3 and TRBJ2-3; perhaps TRBD1 as D (6 bases). The germline CDR1 and CDR2 sequences are SGHTA and FQGTGA. This CDR3 region has 14 residues. Trimming stripped 3 bases from V and 6 bases from J, with 13 bases between. CDR3 sequence: CASSFTGLGDTQYF. CDR3 DNA sequence: TGTGCCAGCAGCTTCACAGGGCTGGGCGATACGCAGTATTTT.

This clonotype was observed at least ten times. This chain links TRBV18 with TRBJ2-7; TRBD2 aligns across 7 bases. This CDR3 comprises 16 residues. Germline V CDR1 and CDR2: KGHSH, LQKENI. Trimming at V came to 3 bases and at J to 0 bases, leaving 8 bases not matched to a gene. The CDR3 loop reads CASSPSGGSFSYEQYF. The CDR3 coding sequence is TGTGCCAGCTCACCCTCGGGAGGTTCCTTCTCCTACGAGCAGTACTTC.

The table lists this clonotype with a few counts. The CDR3 DNA reads TGTGCCAGCAGCCTAACCCCGGGACAGGGGAATGGCTACACCTTC. It encodes CASSLTPGQGNGYTF. V is TRBV7-6 and J is TRBJ1-2; 10 nucleotides agree with TRBD1. This CDR3 comprises 15 residues. Germline V gives CDR1 SGHVS, CDR2 FNYEAQ. After removal of 5 bases from V and 6 bases from J, the junction contained 9 bases not matched to a gene.

V is TRBV6-1 and J is TRBJ2-1; 9 bases agree with TRBD1. V lost 7 bases and J lost 4; bases outside the gene matches: 5. Germline CDR1 MNHNS, CDR2 SASEGT. This CDR3 has 14 residues. The CDR3 DNA reads TGTGCCAGCATAGGACAGGGGATTTACAATGAGCAGTTCTTC. As protein: CASIGQGIYNEQFF.

Here the CDR3 reads CSARDAAVGGEKLFF. For the CDR3, the DNA is TGCAGTGCTAGAGACGCAGCCGTCGGAGGTGAAAAACTGTTTTTT. The chain has TRBV20-1 and TRBJ1-4; D gene ambiguous. The germline gives CDR1 DFQATT, CDR2 SNEGSKA (reference sequence). The CDR3 runs 15 residues. The germline V and J ends were trimmed by 0 bases and 7 bases, with 15 bases remaining between them.

This clonotype was seen only a few times. The genes are TRBV3-1 and TRBJ2-1; 13 positions agree with TRBD2. From germline, CDR1 is LGHDT and CDR2 YNNKEL (reference sequence). This CDR3 has 21 residues. J was trimmed by 0 bases and V by 4 bases; bases with no gene match: 15. The DNA of the CDR3 is TGTGCCAGCAGCCGCAAGGACCTGGGACTAGCGGGATCTAGCTCCTACAATGAGCAGTTCTTC. This sequence encodes CASSRKDLGLAGSSSYNEQFF.

This clonotype was counted many times. CDR3 loop: CSARGEDYEQYF. CDR3 nucleotide sequence: TGCAGTGCCCGAGGCGAAGACTACGAGCAGTACTTC. V usage is TRBV20-1 and J usage is TRBJ2-7; D is unresolved. Trimming stripped 6 bases from V and 3 bases from J, with 12 bases between. There are 12 residues in the CDR3. The V gene's germline CDR1 is DFQATT and CDR2 SNEGSKA (reference sequence).

The V call is TRBV12-3 or TRBV12-4, the J call TRBJ1-3; D may be TRBD1 (5 bases). The V gene lost 6 bases and the J gene lost 4 bases, with 7 bases spanning the gap. The length of the CDR3 is 12 residues. The CDR3, as DNA: TGTGCCAGCAGAGCAGGGGGAAACACCATATATTTT. The encoded protein is CASRAGGNTIYF.

This clonotype was detected many times. The chain uses TRBV4-2 and TRBJ2-1, with 8 bases that match TRBD2. The CDR3 covers 15 residues. The ends lost 4 bases at V and 7 bases at J; junction bases unmatched: 9. Looked up from germline, CDR1 is LGHNA and CDR2 is YNFKEQ. The DNA of the CDR3 is TGTGCCAGCAGCCGCGGACTAGCAGGCTTTAATGAGCAGTTCTTC. It yields the protein CASSRGLAGFNEQFF.

This chain connects TRBV27 to TRBJ2-1, with D uncertain. Germline CDR1 MNHEY, CDR2 SMNVEV (reference sequence). V lost 5 bases and J 0 bases, leaving 11 bases between the germline ends. This CDR3 spans 15 amino acids. The CDR3 region is CASSGPAYSYNEQFF. In DNA form, the CDR3 reads TGTGCCAGCAGTGGCCCTGCTTACTCCTACAATGAGCAGTTCTTC.

This chain connects TRBV11-2 to TRBJ2-7; TRBD1 is a possible D gene (5 bases). CDR1 and CDR2 from the germline V gene are SGHAT and FQNNGV. The CDR3 totals 13 residues. V lost 10 bases and J 2 bases, leaving 15 bases between the germline ends. CDR3 protein: CATQWAGTYEQYF. CDR3 bases: TGTGCCACCCAGTGGGCAGGGACCTACGAGCAGTACTTC.

This clonotype was counted between two and nine times. The chain couples TRBV5-4 to TRBJ2-7; 13 nucleotides line up with TRBD2. This CDR3 is built from 15 residues. Losses at the gene ends were 4 bases for V and 5 bases for J; bases not matched to a gene: 6. CDR1 SGHNT and CDR2 YYREEE come from the germline V gene (reference sequence). This CDR3 reads CASSRGLAGDHEQYF. The DNA of the CDR3 is TGTGCCAGCAGCCGAGGACTAGCGGGAGACCACGAGCAGTACTTC.

V is TRBV28 and J is TRBJ2-7; 9 nucleotides align to TRBD2. The CDR3 has 14 residues. The germline CDR1 and CDR2 sequences are MDHEN and SYDVKM. J was trimmed by 7 bases and V by 5 bases; bases with no gene match: 9. The chain's CDR3 is CASSPHLAGGEQYF. The CDR3 DNA follows: TGTGCCAGCAGTCCCCACCTGGCGGGGGGGGAGCAGTACTTC.

This clonotype has only a few counts. The chain employs TRBV10-3 and TRBJ2-3; D remains ambiguous. This CDR3 comprises 11 residues. Germline V lookup: CDR1 ENHRY, CDR2 SYGVKD. The germline V and J ends were trimmed by 10 bases and 6 bases, with 11 bases remaining between them. DNA of the CDR3: TGTGCCACCGGTCCGGCGGATACGCAGTATTTT. It encodes CATGPADTQYF.

For the CDR3, the DNA is TGTGCCTGGGCGGACAGGGTAAATCAGCCCCAGCATTTT. This codes for CAWADRVNQPQHF. V gene TRBV30 combines with J gene TRBJ1-5; the match to TRBD1 covers 8 bases. J gave up 4 bases and V 5 bases, and 4 bases lay outside the gene matches. CDR3 length: 13 residues. Germline loops: CDR1 GTSNPN, CDR2 SVGIG (reference sequence). Full variable domain (missing parts from reference TRBV30 and TRBJ1-5): SQTIHQWPATLVQPVGSPLSLECTVEGTSNPNLYWYRQAAGRGLQLLFYSVGIGQISSEVPQNLSASRPQDRQFILSSKKLLLSDSGFYLCAWADRVNQPQHFGDGTRLSIL.

The rearrangement uses TRBV4-2 and TRBJ2-3, with 10 nucleotides matching TRBD2. The ends lost 5 bases at V and 0 bases at J; junction bases unmatched: 5. The CDR3 loop spans 16 amino acids. The germline V gene encodes CDR1 LGHNA and CDR2 YNFKEQ. Here the CDR3 DNA reads TGTGCCAGCAGCTTAACAGCGGGAGGGAGCACAGATACGCAGTATTTT. Its translation: CASSLTAGGSTDTQYF.

This clonotype was seen a handful of times. The chain recombines TRBV3-1 with TRBJ1-6, with 8 nucleotides matching TRBD1. V was clipped by 7 bases and J by 9 bases; unmatched bases: 8. This CDR3 region has 14 residues. Germline V gene lookup returns CDR1 LGHDT and CDR2 YNNKEL (reference sequence). For the CDR3, the DNA is TGTGCCAGCACTGGTCAGGGGGCAGGTTCACCCCTCCACTTT. The encoded protein is CASTGQGAGSPLHF.

This clonotype occurred many times. The chain joins TRBV28 to TRBJ2-3, with TRBD1 as a possible D gene (5 bases). V was cut by 4 bases and J by 4 bases, with 18 bases left in between. Germline lookup yields CDR1 MDHEN and CDR2 SYDVKM. The CDR3 loop spans 16 amino acids. CDR3 loop: CASSSPTPGKADTQYF. The CDR3 coding sequence is TGTGCCAGCAGTTCCCCGACCCCAGGGAAGGCAGATACGCAGTATTTT.

This clonotype was seen only a few times. The rearrangement links TRBV2 to TRBJ2-4, with TRBD2 matching 10 bases. There are 14 residues in the CDR3. Germline CDR1 and CDR2: SNHLY and FYNNEI. Germline trimming cut 6 bases from V and 4 bases from J; bases unmatched to any gene: 3. CDR3 bases: TGTGCCAGCAGAGCTAGCGGGGGAAAAAACATTCAGTACTTC. Its protein is CASRASGGKNIQYF.

The J gene is TRBJ2-1, the V gene TRBV24-1, with 10 bases identical to TRBD2. V lost 10 bases, J lost 1 base, and 6 bases stayed unmatched. CDR1 and CDR2 from the germline V gene are KGHDR and SFDVKD. The CDR3 is 15 residues long. The CDR3 region has the DNA TGTGCCACTATGGATAGCGGGAGGTCCTACAATGAGCAGTTCTTC. Amino acid sequence: CATMDSGRSYNEQFF.

This clonotype was recorded at least ten times. The chain joins TRBV20-1 to TRBJ2-1, with TRBD1 as a possible D gene (7 bases). CDR3 size: 15 residues. Trimming removed 0 bases from V and 7 bases from J, with 16 bases in between. In germline, CDR1 is DFQATT, CDR2 SNEGSKA (reference sequence). The CDR3, as DNA: TGCAGTGCTAGAGATGGGGGGACAGTTGGAAATGAGCAGTTCTTC. Protein: CSARDGGTVGNEQFF.